This T cell receptor (beta chain) was sequenced for a study of T cell repertoires in cytomegalovirus infection. Study as a whole: CMV infection and matching HLA type were both indicated by public TCR beta signatures. Study-level findings and limits: Within the response measured ex vivo, HLA-C-restricted CMV-specific TCR beta clonotypes were dominant.

Trimming took 4 bases from V and 3 from J, leaving 6 bases between them. CDR3 length equals 12 residues. TCRdb re-called the reads with MiXCR, one entry per CDR3 protein. The sample comprises roughly 69,000 distinct CDR3 sequences, 20% to 25% of which are singletons, and around 70% rests with the top ten. Regarding this clonotype: The antigen is unknown.

The rearrangement uses TRBV12-3 or TRBV12-4 and TRBJ1-1; D is unresolved. This sequence originates from a human donor in good health (CMV status not recorded). Some clones in this sample may be carry-over from other donors' samples. Sequencing was performed on CD8+ T cells from cultured PBMCs, taken from culture after CMV antigen stimulation. The CDR3: CASSCPYTEAFF. The CDR3 nucleotides read TGTGCCAGCAGTTGCCCCTACACTGAAGCTTTCTTT.